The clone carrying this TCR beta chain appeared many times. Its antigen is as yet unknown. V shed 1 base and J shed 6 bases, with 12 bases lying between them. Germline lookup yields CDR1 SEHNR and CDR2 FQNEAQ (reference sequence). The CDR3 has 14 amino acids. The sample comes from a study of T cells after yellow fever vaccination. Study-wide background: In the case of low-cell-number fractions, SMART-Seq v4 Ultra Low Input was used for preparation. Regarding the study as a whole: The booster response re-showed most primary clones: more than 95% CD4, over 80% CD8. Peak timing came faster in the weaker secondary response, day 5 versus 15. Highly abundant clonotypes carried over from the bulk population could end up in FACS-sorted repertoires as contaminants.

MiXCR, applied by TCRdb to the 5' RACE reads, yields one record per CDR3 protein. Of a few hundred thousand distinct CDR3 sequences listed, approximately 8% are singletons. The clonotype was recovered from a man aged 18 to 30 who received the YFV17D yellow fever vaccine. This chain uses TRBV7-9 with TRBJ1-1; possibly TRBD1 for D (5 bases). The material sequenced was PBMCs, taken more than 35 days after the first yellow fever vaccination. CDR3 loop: CASSLGGEGAEAFF. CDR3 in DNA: TGTGCCAGCAGCTTAGGAGGGGAAGGGGCTGAAGCTTTCTTT.